The 29 T cell receptor beta chains in this list originate from one sample, sequenced in a study of T cell responses to AZD1222 COVID-19 vaccine. TCRdb's table, derived via immunoSEQ multiplex PCR, lists solely in-frame clones and lacks some. The table has approximately 92,000 clones, about 89% seen once; the top ten hold 7.5%. The sample here was peripheral blood, taken on day 0 of AZD1222 vaccination. These TCRs come from an adult in good health.

The chain combines TRBV5-1 with TRBJ1-1, with D possibly TRBD1 on 5 matching bases. The CDR3 consists of 14 residues. V was pared by 3 bases and J by 2 bases, with 11 bases between. Germline V gene sequence: CDR1 SGHRS, CDR2 YFSETQ. CDR3 loop: CASSSGTANTEAFF. DNA of the CDR3: TGCGCCAGCAGCTCCGGGACGGCAAACACTGAAGCTTTCTTT. Full variable domain (missing parts from reference TRBV5-1 and TRBJ1-1): KAGVTQTPRYLIKTRGQQVTLSCSPISGHRSVSWYQQTPGQGLQFLFEYFSETQRNKGNFPGRFSGRQFSNSRSEMNVSTLELGDSALYLCASSSGTANTEAFFGQGTRLTVV.

This clone was seen just once. V usage is TRBV21-1 and J usage is TRBJ2-5. TRBV21-1 is tagged as a pseudogene. There are 14 residues in the CDR3. The CDR3 DNA sequence: TGTGCCAGCAGCCCCCAAAGGGCGCAAGAGACCCAGTACTTC. Its translation is CASSPQRAQETQYF.

The rearrangement joins TRBV7-8 to TRBJ2-1; the match to TRBD1 covers 9 bases. The germline V gene encodes CDR1 SGHVS and CDR2 FQNEAQ. The CDR3 sequence is 15 residues long. The trim removed 5 bases at V and 11 bases at J, leaving 13 bases unmatched. CDR3 amino acids: CASSGPGQGLIKQFF. For the CDR3, the DNA is TGTGCCAGCAGCGGACCCGGACAGGGGTTAATTAAGCAGTTCTTC.

The rearrangement links TRBV5-1 to TRBJ1-2; TRBD1 aligns across 11 bases. V lost 0 bases, J lost 3 bases, and 4 bases stayed unmatched. Per the germline V gene, CDR1 is SGHRS and CDR2 is YFSETQ. The CDR3 consists of 16 residues. CDR3 DNA: TGCGCCAGCAGCTTGGGGACAGGGGGCAGCGACTATGGCTACACCTTC. This encodes CASSLGTGGSDYGYTF.

This clone has just a few counts. CDR3 bases: TGTGCCAGCAGTCTAAACAGGGACAGCTCCTATAATTCACCCCTCCACTTT. This sequence encodes CASSLNRDSSYNSPLHF. The J gene is TRBJ1-6, the V gene TRBV27; 7 bases are shared with TRBD1. The germline V gene encodes CDR1 MNHEY and CDR2 SMNVEV (reference sequence). The CDR3 consists of 17 residues. Losses at the gene ends were 5 bases for V and 0 bases for J; bases not matched to a gene: 7.

This sequence joins TRBV5-4 and TRBJ1-2; D perhaps matches TRBD1 (5 bases). Germline V gene sequence: CDR1 SGHNT, CDR2 YYREEE (reference sequence). The CDR3 runs 14 residues. Trimming left V 5 bases short and J 4 bases short, with 15 bases between. In DNA form, the CDR3 reads TGTGCCAGCAGGCCCCAACAGGAAACCTATGGCTACACCTTC. It is translated as CASRPQQETYGYTF.

This clone was counted once. The J gene is TRBJ2-3, the V gene TRBV9, with a weak D call TRBD2 (6 bases). Germline CDR1 and CDR2: SGDLS and YYNGEE. This CDR3 is 16 amino acids long. V was clipped by 4 bases and J by 0 bases, with 15 bases between them. CDR3 in amino acids: CASSPRLASSTDTQYF. CDR3 nucleotides: TGTGCCAGCAGCCCGCGCCTAGCGTCGAGCACAGATACGCAGTATTTT.

Only one count was recorded for this clone. J is TRBJ2-7 and V is TRBV5-1; the D gene is possibly TRBD2 (5 bases). CDR1 is SGHRS and CDR2 is YFSETQ in the germline V gene. With 4 bases removed from V and 7 bases from J, the gap between germline ends came to 15 bases. This CDR3 spans 13 amino acids. CDR3 bases: TGCGCCAGCAGCGACTCGAACGGGGTTGAGCAGTACTTC. Amino acids: CASSDSNGVEQYF.

The chain links TRBV10-3 to TRBJ2-7; 7 nucleotides line up with TRBD1. Germline V gene data show CDR1 as ENHRY and CDR2 as SYGVKD. With 5 bases clipped from V and 0 bases from J, the junction kept 7 bases outside the gene matches. The CDR3 loop spans 15 amino acids. The CDR3 sequence is CAISLQGTSSYEQYF. CDR3 nucleotides: TGTGCCATCAGTCTACAGGGGACAAGCTCCTACGAGCAGTACTTC.

This clone turned up a few times. The chain is built from TRBV12-3 or TRBV12-4 and TRBJ2-7, with D possibly matching TRBD1 (5 bases). CDR3 length equals 12 residues. Trimming pared 6 bases from V and 2 bases from J, leaving 8 bases between. CDR3 nucleotides: TGTGCCAGCAGATTGGACACCTACGAGCAGTACTTC. As protein: CASRLDTYEQYF.

This chain connects TRBV7-9 to TRBJ2-4; 9 bases fit TRBD1. This CDR3 comprises 14 residues. CDR1 is SEHNR, CDR2 FQNEAQ, per germline (reference sequence). Trimming at V came to 5 bases and at J to 9 bases, leaving 8 bases not matched to a gene. The CDR3 DNA sequence: TGTGCCAGCAGCCAGGGACAGGGCAAGGGCATTCAGTACTTC. It is translated as CASSQGQGKGIQYF.

The rearrangement links TRBV7-9 to TRBJ1-6; D is unclear. CDR1 is SEHNR and CDR2 is FQNEAQ in the germline V gene (reference sequence). This CDR3 is 16 amino acids long. Trimming cost V 7 bases and J 7 bases, with 20 bases left between them. The CDR3 reads CASNEGREVVNSPLHF. CDR3 in DNA: TGTGCCAGCAACGAGGGTAGGGAGGTGGTGAATTCACCCCTCCACTTT.

V is TRBV7-9 and J is TRBJ2-2; possibly TRBD1 or TRBD2 for D (5 bases each). Trimming removed 6 bases at V and 3 bases at J, with 20 bases between. CDR3 length: 17 residues. Germline V lookup: CDR1 SEHNR, CDR2 FQNEAQ (reference sequence). The CDR3 region is CASSHPPGQADTGELFF. For the CDR3, the DNA is TGTGCCAGCAGTCACCCCCCGGGGCAGGCTGACACCGGGGAGCTGTTTTTT.

V and J are TRBV18 and TRBJ2-7; tentative D call: TRBD2 (5 bases). The V gene lost 3 bases and the J gene lost 2 bases, with 14 bases spanning the gap. The V gene's germline CDR1 is KGHSH and CDR2 LQKENI. This CDR3 is 15 amino acids long. The CDR3 sequence is CASSPPNPGTYEQYF. CDR3 sequence (DNA): TGTGCCAGCTCACCCCCCAATCCGGGGACCTACGAGCAGTACTTC.

This clone has a handful of counts. This rearrangement joins TRBV19 to TRBJ1-3; D not certain. There are 13 residues in the CDR3. V was shortened by 3 bases and J by 3 bases, with 6 bases between the two germline ends. CDR1 and CDR2 from the germline V gene are LNHDA and SQIVND (reference sequence). The CDR3: CASSMGIGNTIYF. CDR3 bases: TGTGCCAGTAGTATGGGAATTGGAAACACCATATATTTT.

The J gene is TRBJ2-2, the V gene TRBV7-3; no reliable D call. This CDR3 has 12 amino acids. V lost 5 bases and J 2 bases, leaving 3 bases between the germline ends. Germline V gene sequence: CDR1 SGHTA, CDR2 FQGTGA. Here the CDR3 reads CASSINTGELFF. Here the CDR3 DNA reads TGTGCCAGCAGCATCAACACCGGGGAGCTGTTTTTT.

V is TRBV6-1 and J is TRBJ1-5; possible D gene TRBD1, 6 bases. This CDR3 is 16 amino acids long. V lost 3 bases and J 3 bases, leaving 15 bases between the germline ends. Germline assignment: CDR1 MNHNS and CDR2 SASEGT. CDR3 sequence: CASSEGAGRFNQPQHF. For the CDR3, the DNA is TGTGCCAGCAGTGAGGGGGCAGGGAGGTTCAATCAGCCCCAGCATTTT.

The V and J genes are TRBV25-1 and TRBJ1-6, with a weak D call TRBD1 (5 bases). This CDR3 is 14 amino acids long. V lost 1 base to trimming and J lost 9 bases, with 10 bases between them. The germline V gene encodes CDR1 MGHDK and CDR2 SYGVNS. The CDR3 here is CASSELDNTSPLHF. The CDR3 DNA reads TGTGCCAGCAGTGAATTGGACAACACTTCACCCCTCCACTTT.

The chain employs TRBV5-7 and TRBJ1-4; D is perhaps TRBD1 (5 bases). TRBV5-7 has ORF status, its function being uncertain. Trimming cost V 3 bases and J 0 bases, with 12 bases left between them. This CDR3 spans 16 amino acids. This CDR3 is CASSSWDPPTNEKLFF. CDR3 nucleotide sequence: TGTGCCAGCAGCTCCTGGGACCCACCAACTAATGAAAAACTGTTTTTT.

The rearrangement uses TRBV6-6 and TRBJ2-3, with TRBD2 identical over 12 bases. CDR3 size: 16 residues. Unmatched junction bases numbered 4, after V lost 5 bases and J lost 1 base. Germline V lookup: CDR1 MNHNY, CDR2 SVGAGI (reference sequence). For the CDR3, the DNA is TGTGCCAGCAGTCTGACTAGCGGGAGTGGCACAGATACGCAGTATTTT. This encodes CASSLTSGSGTDTQYF.

V gene TRBV5-1 combines with J gene TRBJ1-2; 9 positions match TRBD1. The germline CDR1 and CDR2 sequences are SGHRS and YFSETQ. The CDR3 totals 14 residues. Unmatched junction bases numbered 5, after V lost 0 bases and J lost 8 bases. In nucleotides, the CDR3 is TGCGCCAGCAGCTTGGAGTGGACAGGGGTCGGCTACACCTTC. It is translated as CASSLEWTGVGYTF.

This chain links TRBV30 with TRBJ1-4; D is ambiguous. Trimming left V 6 bases short and J 3 bases short, with 17 bases between. The CDR3 has 15 amino acids. Per germline, CDR1 GTSNPN and CDR2 SVGIG (reference sequence). The CDR3 nucleotides are TGTGCCTGCCTGCAGAGCCAATGGTCTAATGAAAAACTGTTTTTT. It translates to CACLQSQWSNEKLFF.

The chain employs TRBV11-2 and TRBJ2-1; D is possibly TRBD1 (6 bases). Germline values: CDR1 SGHAT, CDR2 FQNNGV. The CDR3 runs 15 residues. With 5 bases removed from V and 4 bases from J, the gap between germline ends came to 15 bases. The DNA of the CDR3 is TGTGCCAGCAGCCCGTGGACAGTGAGATACAATGAGCAGTTCTTC. It codes for CASSPWTVRYNEQFF.

V gene TRBV5-1 combines with J gene TRBJ2-1; 11 bases are a match to TRBD2. Germline assignment: CDR1 SGHRS and CDR2 YFSETQ. V was pared by 0 bases and J by 2 bases, with 10 bases of the junction left unmatched. The CDR3 is 19 amino acids. CDR3 in DNA: TGCGCCAGCAGCTTGGTCGGGCTAGCGGGAGGTAGGACCTACAATGAGCAGTTCTTC. Protein sequence: CASSLVGLAGGRTYNEQFF.

This clone has just a few counts. V usage is TRBV11-1 and J usage is TRBJ2-1, with 9 bases lining up with TRBD2. Looked up from germline, CDR1 is SGHAT and CDR2 is FQDESV (reference sequence). After removal of 5 bases from V and 6 bases from J, the junction contained 11 bases not matched to a gene. The CDR3 covers 16 residues. CDR3 protein: CASSPAGTSIRNEQFF. Here the CDR3 DNA reads TGTGCCAGCAGCCCAGCCGGGACTAGCATTCGCAATGAGCAGTTCTTC.

V gene TRBV6-1 combines with J gene TRBJ1-2, with TRBD1 as a possible D gene (6 bases). Trimming cost V 2 bases and J 4 bases, with 8 bases left between them. The germline CDR1 and CDR2 sequences are MNHNS and SASEGT. The length of the CDR3 is 13 residues. The CDR3 spells CASSERGIYGYTF. For the CDR3, the DNA is TGTGCCAGCAGTGAAAGGGGGATCTATGGCTACACCTTC.

This clone was observed once. The J gene is TRBJ1-6, the V gene TRBV11-2; 9 bases are shared with TRBD1. Germline CDR1 and CDR2: SGHAT and FQNNGV. CDR3 size: 15 residues. V lost 5 bases to trimming and J lost 7 bases; unmatched junction nucleotides: 6. CDR3 coding DNA: TGTGCCAGCAGCACCGGGACAGGGAGGAATTCACCCCTCCACTTT. This translates into CASSTGTGRNSPLHF.

J is TRBJ1-1 and V is TRBV28; TRBD1 aligns across 7 bases. CDR3 length: 15 amino acids. J was trimmed by 1 base and V by 9 bases; bases with no gene match: 11. Germline loops: CDR1 MDHEN, CDR2 SYDVKM. Here the CDR3 DNA reads TGTGCCAGTCCGAGCCGACAGGGAGGGAACACTGAAGCTTTCTTT. Its translation is CASPSRQGGNTEAFF.

This chain joins TRBV7-3 and TRBJ1-1; 9 positions agree with TRBD1. The CDR3 sequence is 15 residues long. The ends lost 2 bases at V and 8 bases at J; junction bases unmatched: 9. Germline CDR1 is SGHTA and CDR2 is FQGTGA. In DNA, the CDR3 is TGTGCCAGCAGCTTAGTCCCCCCGGGACAGGGAGAAGCTTTCTTT. This translates into CASSLVPPGQGEAFF. Using reference TRBV7-3 and TRBJ1-1 for the parts outside the CDR3, the full variable domain is GAGVSQTPSNKVTEKGKYVELRCDPISGHTALYWYRQSLGQGPEFLIYFQGTGAADDSGLPNDRFFAVRPEGSVSTLKIQRTERGDSAVYLCASSLVPPGQGEAFFGQGTRLTVV.